The clone carrying this T cell receptor beta chain was seen a few times. Its cognate antigen is unknown. This record comes from a study of cytomegalovirus exposure and HLA in healthy donors. For the study at large: The same platform was used for the 130 or so validation repertoires and the approximately 670 first-cohort repertoires, a later analysis reported.

This table comes from immunoSEQ multiplex PCR, and its TCRdb copy is limited to in-frame clones, with some not included. The data show about 60,000 clones, more than 75% seen once. The CDR3 runs 14 residues. Per the germline V gene, CDR1 is SGHTA and CDR2 is FQGNSA. J was trimmed by 4 bases and V by 5 bases; bases with no gene match: 5. Study-wide findings and caveats: Researchers reported that a few CMV-associated chains were confirmed in vitro as CMV antigen-specific. There were about 160 TCR beta chains listed as cytomegalovirus-associated.

The donors were part of the validation cohort of around 110 subjects. That cohort was separate from the first cohort, which comprised under 700 subjects. Material: PBMCs. This clonotype was sampled from a man between 18 and 29 years old in good health and CMV-seronegative. V usage is TRBV7-2 and J usage is TRBJ1-1; TRBD1 agrees at 9 bases. CDR3 in amino acids: CASSPTGGVTEAFF. Here the CDR3 DNA reads TGTGCCAGCAGCCCAACAGGGGGCGTCACTGAAGCTTTCTTT.